This record concerns one T cell receptor (beta chain) sequence. This receptor's antigen is unknown. No much larger clone exists at a distance of one base, and base qualities are not known. TCRdb shows the sequencer as Illumina NovaSeq 6000. TCRalpha and TCRbeta cDNA libraries were constructed by 5'RACE with constant-segment primers, with sample barcodes and unique molecular identifiers being introduced. RNA was extracted from every sample with Trizol reagent. Libraries were amplified in two PCR steps, with a second sample barcode and Illumina TruSeq adapters added in the second step. Libraries were sequenced on an Illumina NovaSeq with 2 x 150 bp paired-end reads. As for the original processing: Reads were demultiplexed and collapsed into UMI-guided consensus sequences with migec v1.2.7. Using mixcr v2.1.11, UMI consensuses were aligned to TRA and TRB V and J templates and then assembled into clonotypes. A clonotype was counted as expanded or contracted only if both edgeR and NoisET called the change significant, with noise models trained on biological replicates. For edgeR calls, the thresholds were a false discovery rate-adjusted p below 0.01 and a log2 fold-change of 1. PCA with hierarchical clustering of max-normalized trajectories of the 1000 most abundant clonotypes was used as exploratory dynamics analysis. Separately sequenced CD4+ and CD8+ repertoires were used to assign the CD4 or CD8 phenotype of responding clones. The public reads were reprocessed in TCRdb via fastp at Q25 and MiXCR, keeping in-frame beta chains. When rows share a CDR3 protein, they turn into one entry using the most common DNA and genes. TCRdb assigned the V and J calls; the authors' analysis was not used. This sample lists approximately 570,000 distinct CDR3 sequences; about a sixth were detected once. The top ten hold more than 10% of the sample.

This sample was included in a study of T-cell memory formation after mild COVID-19 (dated by TCRdb to 2020 to 2022). Describing the broader study: TCR sequence clusters from the two donors were found to be largely donor specific. T-cell clones expanding and contracting after mild COVID-19 in a couple of donors were tracked by longitudinal TCRalpha and TCRbeta repertoire sequencing. The cohort comprised two young, previously healthy adult volunteers, one female and one male. Results the study describes overall, beyond this receptor: Clones that contracted from day 15 to 85 showed balanced CD4/CD8 phenotypes, whereas a second wave of clones that expanded from day 15 to 37 leaned towards CD4+. Whether the second-wave clones peaking on day 37 were SARS-CoV-2 specific was not confirmed. Some responding clones were found in pre-infection memory, which suggests that pre-existing cross-reactive memory T cells took part in the SARS-CoV-2 response. The study covered only a couple of mild cases, and larger cohorts including severe cases with pre-infection samples were considered necessary. Contracting CD4+ clones turned up mainly in the CM and EM memory subsets, whereas EMRA was where CD8+ clones were enriched.

Ficoll-Paque density gradient centrifugation was used to isolate PBMCs. From the germline V gene (reference sequence), CDR1 is LGHDT and CDR2 is YNNKEL. The CDR3, from cysteine to phenylalanine, totals 14 residues. The CDR3 DNA has 42 bases and is translated from base 1. Compared with germline, V lacks 8 bases and J lacks 3 bases; bases without a gene match: 3. Rearrangement joined TRBV3-1 to TRBJ2-1; 11 nucleotides in the junction match TRBD1. Sequencing used PBMCs or a T cell subset sorted from them (not recorded which). The sequence came from an adult woman who had mild COVID-19 (a few samples of this study predate the infection). The sample titles of this study are shuffled in the database, so cell type and time point are left out; the donor was told from shared clones. The CDR3 protein: CASRDRGIYNEQFF. The DNA sequence is TGTGCCAGCCGGGACAGGGGGATCTACAATGAGCAGTTCTTC.